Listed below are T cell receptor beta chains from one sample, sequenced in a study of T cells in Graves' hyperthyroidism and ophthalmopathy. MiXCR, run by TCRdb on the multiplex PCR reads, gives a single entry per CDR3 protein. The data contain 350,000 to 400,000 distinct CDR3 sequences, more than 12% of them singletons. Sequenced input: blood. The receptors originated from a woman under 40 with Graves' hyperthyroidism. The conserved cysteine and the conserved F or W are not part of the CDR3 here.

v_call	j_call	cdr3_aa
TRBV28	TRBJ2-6	ASSLPAAGANVLT
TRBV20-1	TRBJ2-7	SAREVLRELEQY
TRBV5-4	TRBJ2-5	ASSLMRDVQETQY
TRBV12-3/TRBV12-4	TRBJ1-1	ASSIKDRVLVNTEAF
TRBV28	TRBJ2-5	ASTRRSKQETQY
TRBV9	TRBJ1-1	ASSVGLMKTNTEAF
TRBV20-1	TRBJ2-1	SASRLAGDYNEQF
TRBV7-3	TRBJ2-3	ASSLTTSGKGGTQY
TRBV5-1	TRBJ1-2	ASSPDGTIYGYT
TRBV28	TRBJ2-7	ASSSPSGRSYEQY
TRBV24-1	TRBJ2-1	ATSDRGDYNEQF
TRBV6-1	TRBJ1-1	ASSRQGAGSTEAF
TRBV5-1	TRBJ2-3	ASTNLGTDTQY
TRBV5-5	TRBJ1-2	ASSLEAGTLYGYT
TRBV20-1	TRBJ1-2	SARLEAEVGYT
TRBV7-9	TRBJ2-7	ASSSIAGGSSEQY
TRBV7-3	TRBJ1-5	ASSLGIIGLYSNQPQH
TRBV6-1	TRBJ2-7	ASRAPPGTGQY
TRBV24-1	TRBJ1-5	ATSDSAADGQPQH
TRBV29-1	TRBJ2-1	SVEGPANEQF
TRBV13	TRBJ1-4	ASSLTGADRGKLF
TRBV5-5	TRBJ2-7	ASSWEPGLAGFNEQY
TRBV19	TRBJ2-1	ASSMLAGLEYNEQF
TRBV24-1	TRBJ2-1	ATSDPARTSGRADEQF
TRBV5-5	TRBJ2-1	AGITLNTGAREQF
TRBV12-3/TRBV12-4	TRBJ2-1	ASSTDTSSYNEQF
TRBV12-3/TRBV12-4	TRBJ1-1	ASSTTELAAF
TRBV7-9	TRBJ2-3	ASSFVADTQY
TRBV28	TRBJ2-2	ASSVPWAAGELF